One sample yielded the 11 T cell receptor beta chains listed below, sequenced in a study of T-cell memory formation after mild COVID-19. TCRdb reprocessed the 5' RACE reads via MiXCR and lists one record per CDR3 protein. Here the sample spans roughly 180,000 distinct CDR3 sequences, about 18% being singletons. The sample consisted of PBMCs or a T cell subset sorted from them (not recorded which). The receptors were sampled from a man aged 18 to 29 who had mild COVID-19 (a few samples of this study predate the infection). Cell type and time point are not known.

The J gene is TRBJ1-1, the V gene TRBV27; 8 bases map to TRBD1. CDR1 and CDR2 (germline): MNHEY, SMNVEV (reference sequence). This CDR3 region has 18 residues. The V gene end was trimmed by 6 bases and the J gene end by 4 bases; junction bases not matched to a gene: 19. CDR3 protein: CASRPQGGGSGFLTEAFF. The CDR3, as DNA: TGTGCCAGCAGACCACAGGGGGGAGGTTCTGGTTTTCTCACTGAAGCTTTCTTT.

J is TRBJ1-2 and V is TRBV20-1; 8 positions match TRBD1. J gave up 5 bases and V 5 bases, and 7 bases lay outside the gene matches. Germline CDR1 DFQATT, CDR2 SNEGSKA (reference sequence). There are 13 residues in the CDR3. CDR3 in DNA: TGCAGTGCTGGTCAGGGGGCGCGGTATGGCTACACCTTC. It codes for CSAGQGARYGYTF.

This clonotype appeared many times. The gene calls are TRBV11-3 and TRBJ2-1; 7 nucleotides agree with TRBD1. The germline gives CDR1 SGHNT, CDR2 YENEEA. V gave up 1 base and J gave up 5 bases; unmatched junction bases: 5. This CDR3 has 15 amino acids. Here the CDR3 reads CASSLGGTANNEQFF. CDR3 coding DNA: TGTGCCAGCAGCTTAGGGGGGACAGCAAACAATGAGCAGTTCTTC.

The chain links TRBV3-1 to TRBJ2-7, with TRBD1 identical over 9 bases. Germline V gene sequence: CDR1 LGHDT, CDR2 YNNKEL (reference sequence). This CDR3 contains 17 residues. V dropped 4 bases and J dropped 6; count of bases not matched to a gene: 16. This CDR3 is CASSPRAGTGIFGEQYV. CDR3 bases: TGTGCCAGCAGCCCGAGGGCCGGGACAGGGATCTTCGGCGAGCAGTACGTC.

The V gene is TRBV11-2, the J gene TRBJ1-6; 7 bases fit TRBD1. Trimming removed 5 bases from V and 8 bases from J; junction bases left unmatched: 3. The CDR3 spans 13 residues. Germline V gives CDR1 SGHAT, CDR2 FQNNGV. The CDR3 loop is CASSRDRHSPLHF. The CDR3 bases are TGTGCCAGCAGCAGGGACAGACATTCACCCCTCCACTTT.

This clonotype was seen more than once but under ten times. The rearrangement links TRBV5-5 to TRBJ2-4; TRBD1 or TRBD2 may be the D gene (5 bases each). The germline V gene encodes CDR1 SGHKS and CDR2 YYEKEE (reference sequence). The V end lost 4 bases, the J end lost 7 bases, and 15 bases lay between the germline ends. The CDR3 has 14 amino acids. The CDR3 DNA is TGTGCCAGCAGCCGGGACCCCATCGGGAACATTCAGTACTTC. Its protein product is CASSRDPIGNIQYF. Supplemented by reference TRBV5-5 and TRBJ2-4, the full variable domain reads DAGVTQSPTHLIKTRGQQVTLRCSPISGHKSVSWYQQVLGQGPQFIFQYYEKEERGRGNFPDRFSARQFPNYSSELNVNALLLGDSALYLCASSRDPIGNIQYFGAGTRLSVL.

This clonotype was recorded a few times. The V and J genes are TRBV7-2 and TRBJ1-6; a weak D match, TRBD1 (6 bases). The CDR3 spans 16 residues. From germline, CDR1 is SGHTA and CDR2 FQGNSA. The V gene lost 5 bases and the J gene lost 0 bases, with 11 bases spanning the gap. The CDR3 loop is CASSPGQSSYNSPLHF. In DNA form, the CDR3 reads TGTGCCAGCAGCCCAGGACAGAGCTCCTATAATTCACCCCTCCACTTT.

This clonotype was seen a few times. The genes are TRBV20-1 and TRBJ2-5; no clear D gene. The germline V gene encodes CDR1 DFQATT and CDR2 SNEGSKA (reference sequence). Trimming pared 3 bases from V and 5 bases from J, leaving 4 bases between. The length of the CDR3 is 10 residues. The CDR3 protein is CSASTETQYF. The CDR3 DNA reads TGCAGTGCTAGCACCGAGACCCAGTACTTC.

The chain has TRBV7-7 and TRBJ2-5, with D unclear. The CDR3 consists of 17 residues. Germline values: CDR1 SSHAT, CDR2 FNYEAQ (reference sequence). The V end lost 5 bases, the J end lost 0 bases, and 19 bases lay between the germline ends. CDR3 sequence: CASSPVEGAQYQETQYF. The CDR3 DNA is TGTGCCAGCAGCCCCGTAGAAGGAGCACAGTACCAAGAGACCCAGTACTTC.

The chain recombines TRBV6-5 with TRBJ2-1; no clear D. The CDR3 spans 14 residues. Between the trimmed V and J ends, which lost 2 bases and 1 base, there was a span of 6 bases. From germline, CDR1 is MNHEY and CDR2 SVGAGI. The CDR3 sequence is CASSYAASYNEQFF. For the CDR3, the DNA is TGTGCCAGCAGTTACGCTGCTTCCTACAATGAGCAGTTCTTC.

This clonotype was detected a few times. The chain joins TRBV6-5 to TRBJ2-2, with D maybe TRBD1 (5 bases). V lost 7 bases and J 0 bases, leaving 18 bases between the germline ends. The CDR3 sequence is 17 residues long. Germline V gives CDR1 MNHEY, CDR2 SVGAGI. The CDR3 loop reads CASIRTLDFSNTGELFF. CDR3 in DNA: TGTGCCAGCATCAGGACATTGGATTTTTCGAACACCGGGGAGCTGTTTTTT.